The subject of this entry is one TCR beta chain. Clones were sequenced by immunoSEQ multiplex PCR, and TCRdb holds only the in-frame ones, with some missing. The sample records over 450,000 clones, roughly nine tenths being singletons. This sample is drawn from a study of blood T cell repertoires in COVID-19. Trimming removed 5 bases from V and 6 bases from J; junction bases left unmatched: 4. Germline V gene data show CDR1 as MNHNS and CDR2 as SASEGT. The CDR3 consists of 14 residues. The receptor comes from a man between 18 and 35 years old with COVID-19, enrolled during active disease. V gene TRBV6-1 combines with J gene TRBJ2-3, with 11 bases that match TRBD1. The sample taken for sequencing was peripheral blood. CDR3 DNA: TGTGCCAGCAGTTATGGACAGGGGGCCGATACGCAGTATTTT. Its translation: CASSYGQGADTQYF.